The present T cell receptor (beta chain) was sequenced within a study of T cell changes during pregnancy in multiple sclerosis. Only in-frame clones appear in the TCRdb table, and some are missing; sequencing was by immunoSEQ multiplex PCR. The table shows 70,000 to 95,000 clones, with 85% to 95% occurring only once. With V trimmed by 6 bases and J by 7 bases, 9 bases remained unmatched. Germline CDR1 reads MNHNS; CDR2 reads SASEGT. The CDR3 has 13 residues. The TCR originated in a female donor in good health, enrolled as a control in a pregnancy study. The material was peripheral blood, obtained after pregnancy. The rearrangement uses TRBV6-1 and TRBJ2-7; 7 nucleotides line up with TRBD1. The CDR3 DNA is TGTGCCAGCAGGCTACAGGGGCCGGGGGAGCAGTACTTC. This codes for CASRLQGPGEQYF.